The 3 T cell receptor beta chains below come from one sample, sequenced in a study of blood T cells in healthy people across ages. PCR was performed a second time for 7 to 11 cycles using a sample-barcoded 5' primer and a J-beta primer mix. TCRdb ran MiXCR on the 5' RACE reads and lists one entry per CDR3 protein. The table lists roughly 1,500,000 distinct CDR3 sequences, 40% to 50% of them singletons. The sequencing sample was made of blood. Receptors originate from a woman under 30 in good health.

On this clonotype itself: This may be a read error: a much more frequent sequence differs by one nucleotide. V and J are TRBV6-5 and TRBJ2-1; 10 nucleotides match TRBD2. The CDR3 runs to 15 residues. Germline CDR1 and CDR2: MNHEY and SVGAGI. V dropped 2 bases and J dropped 3; count of bases not matched to a gene: 1. CDR3 in DNA: TGTGCCAGCAGTTACGGACTAGCGGTCTACAATGAGCAGTTCTTC. Amino acid sequence: CASSYGLAVYNEQFF.

This chain uses TRBV4-1 with TRBJ2-3; D is perhaps TRBD2 (5 bases). Germline V gene sequence: CDR1 MGHRA, CDR2 YSYEKL. The CDR3 is made up of 14 amino acids. With 3 bases removed from V and 2 bases from J, the gap between germline ends came to 9 bases. CDR3 DNA: TGCGCCAGCAGCCAGAGGGAGACCACAGATACGCAGTATTTT. Encoded protein: CASSQRETTDTQYF.

This chain uses TRBV5-1 with TRBJ2-1, with 7 bases fitting TRBD2. The J call is doubtful: the DNA matches TRBJ2-7 better. CDR1 is SGHRS, CDR2 YFSETQ, per germline. The CDR3 is made up of 17 amino acids. The CDR3 DNA follows: TGCGCCAGCAGCCCGGTAGGCGGGAGTCAATCTTACAATGAGCAGTACTTC. It specifies CASSPVGGSQSYNEQYF.